These 26 T cell receptor beta chains originate from one sample sequenced in a study of cytomegalovirus exposure and HLA in healthy donors. The PCR employed 60 Vbeta primers together with 13 Jbeta primers. Clones were read by immunoSEQ multiplex PCR, and TCRdb kept only the in-frame ones, dropping some. This sample has 150,000 to 200,000 clones, with over 80% found just once. The sequenced sample consisted of PBMCs. Source of these receptors: a man aged 45-65 years in good health and CMV-seropositive.

The chain carries TRBV20-1 and TRBJ1-2, with D possibly being TRBD1 (6 bases). The CDR3 covers 11 residues. Trimming pared 3 bases from V and 6 bases from J, leaving 8 bases between. Germline CDR1 DFQATT, CDR2 SNEGSKA (reference sequence). CDR3 sequence reads: CSASEGDGYTF. The DNA of the CDR3 is TGCAGTGCTAGTGAGGGGGATGGCTACACCTTC.

V and J are TRBV5-1 and TRBJ1-1; D unresolved. V was pared by 0 bases and J by 1 base, with 4 bases between. This CDR3 is built from 13 residues. The germline V gene encodes CDR1 SGHRS and CDR2 YFSETQ. The CDR3 protein is CASSLARNTEAFF. DNA of the CDR3: TGCGCCAGCAGCTTGGCCCGGAACACTGAAGCTTTCTTT.

The chain has TRBV5-1 and TRBJ1-1; D not certain. Germline CDR1 reads SGHRS; CDR2 reads YFSETQ. The length of the CDR3 is 13 residues. Trimming stripped 5 bases from V and 1 base from J, with 9 bases between. This CDR3 is CASSGQENTEAFF. CDR3 in DNA: TGCGCCAGCAGTGGGCAGGAGAACACTGAAGCTTTCTTT.

The V gene is TRBV5-6, the J gene TRBJ2-1, with D unresolved. Trimming removed 4 bases at V and 4 bases at J, with 9 bases between. Germline loops: CDR1 SGHDT, CDR2 YYEEEE. The CDR3 is made up of 13 amino acids. CDR3 loop: CASSVRVYNEQFF. CDR3 in DNA: TGTGCCAGCAGCGTCCGGGTATACAATGAGCAGTTCTTC.

This chain uses TRBV4-1 with TRBJ1-5, with 8 bases identical to TRBD1. The germline CDR1 and CDR2 sequences are MGHRA and YSYEKL. The CDR3 runs 18 residues. V was pared by 5 bases and J by 0 bases, with 12 bases of the junction left unmatched. CDR3: CASSNDPWTGNSNQPQHF. The CDR3 region has the DNA TGCGCCAGCAGCAATGACCCTTGGACAGGGAATAGCAATCAGCCCCAGCATTTT.

Details on this clone: One junction end disagrees with the germline gene, perhaps due to a read error. V is TRBV2 and J is TRBJ1-2; possibly TRBD1 for D (6 bases). CDR1 and CDR2 (germline): SNHLY, FYNNEI. The CDR3 length is 13 residues. The CDR3 sequence is CASREGGDYGYTF. The CDR3 DNA reads TGTGCCAGCAGGGAAGGGGGAGACTATGGCTACACCTTC.

The V call is TRBV2, the J call TRBJ1-2; 8 bases map to TRBD1. Looked up from germline, CDR1 is SNHLY and CDR2 is FYNNEI. V was clipped by 9 bases and J by 4 bases; unmatched bases: 10. There are 14 residues in the CDR3. Written as DNA, the CDR3 is TGTGCCAGTAGTAACGGACAGGGCGGCTATGGCTACACCTTC. It yields the protein CASSNGQGGYGYTF.

V and J are TRBV19 and TRBJ2-3, with 7 bases aligning to TRBD2. Germline V gene lookup returns CDR1 LNHDA and CDR2 SQIVND (reference sequence). Trimming at V came to 0 bases and at J to 6 bases, leaving 6 bases not matched to a gene. The CDR3 is made up of 15 amino acids. In DNA form, the CDR3 reads TGTGCCAGTAGTATAGACCCAGCGGGGAGGGATACGCAGTATTTT. Amino acids: CASSIDPAGRDTQYF.

This clone was seen more than once but under ten times. It is unclear where the CDR3 begins or ends on the DNA, so no DNA is shown, and the CDR3 is as TCRdb lists it. V gene TRBV19 combines with J gene TRBJ2-5; the table names TRBD2, a call not compared with the DNA. Per germline, CDR1 LNHDA and CDR2 SQIVND (reference sequence). A total of 13 residues make up the CDR3, ends included. This chain's CDR3 is CASSSGGRGSQYF.

The chain couples TRBV28 to TRBJ2-1; TRBD2 agrees at 9 bases. The V segment lost 5 bases and the J segment 4 bases; nucleotides outside the gene matches: 21. Germline V CDR1 and CDR2: MDHEN, SYDVKM. This CDR3 comprises 20 residues. This CDR3 is CASSIRPRRSGREPYNEQFF. The CDR3 DNA reads as TGTGCCAGCAGTATACGCCCTCGTCGTAGCGGGAGAGAACCATACAATGAGCAGTTCTTC.

V is TRBV5-4 and J is TRBJ1-1; D not resolved. In germline, CDR1 is SGHNT, CDR2 YYREEE (reference sequence). Deletions cut 0 bases from V and 10 bases from J, with 10 bases between. This CDR3 has 12 amino acids. The CDR3 sequence is CASSLGYGGAFF. The CDR3, as DNA: TGTGCCAGCAGCTTGGGGTATGGCGGAGCTTTCTTT. Variable domain in full (rest from reference TRBV5-4 and TRBJ1-1): ETGVTQSPTHLIKTRGQQVTLRCSSQSGHNTVSWYQQALGQGPQFIFQYYREEENGRGNFPPRFSGLQFPNYSSELNVNALELDDSALYLCASSLGYGGAFFGQGTRLTVV.

V gene TRBV5-6 combines with J gene TRBJ2-7, with 8 bases that match TRBD2. Losses at the gene ends were 7 bases for V and 4 bases for J; bases not matched to a gene: 7. CDR1 is SGHDT, CDR2 YYEEEE, per germline. The CDR3 sequence is 13 residues long. The CDR3 loop reads CASHSGSRYEQYF. CDR3 nucleotide sequence: TGTGCCAGCCACAGCGGGAGCAGGTACGAGCAGTACTTC.

V usage is TRBV19 and J usage is TRBJ2-2; D ambiguous. The CDR3 sequence is 15 residues long. V was pared by 7 bases and J by 3 bases, with 15 bases between. Germline values: CDR1 LNHDA, CDR2 SQIVND (reference sequence). The CDR3 nucleotides read TGTGCCAGTACCCCCGACACCACCGACACCGGGGAGCTGTTTTTT. It codes for CASTPDTTDTGELFF.

The rearrangement joins TRBV28 to TRBJ1-1; a possible D gene is TRBD1 (5 bases). Looked up from germline, CDR1 is MDHEN and CDR2 is SYDVKM. The CDR3 is 14 amino acids. The germline V and J ends were trimmed by 3 bases and 1 base, with 9 bases remaining between them. The CDR3 DNA reads TGTGCCAGCAGTTTCCCCGACAGGAACACTGAAGCTTTCTTT. It codes for CASSFPDRNTEAFF.

This rearrangement joins TRBV7-9 to TRBJ1-2; 7 bases map to TRBD1. CDR1 is SEHNR and CDR2 is FQNEAQ in the germline V gene (reference sequence). The CDR3 spans 16 residues. V gave up 1 base and J gave up 2 bases; unmatched junction bases: 7. The CDR3 nucleotides read TGTGCCAGCAGCTTAGAGGTAGCGGACAGGAACTATGGCTACACCTTC. This translates into CASSLEVADRNYGYTF.

The chain carries TRBV5-8 and TRBJ2-2; TRBD2 matches 9 bases. The trim removed 0 bases at V and 6 bases at J, leaving 3 bases unmatched. Looked up from germline, CDR1 is SGHTS and CDR2 is YDEGEE. The CDR3 runs 15 residues. CDR3 in amino acids: CASSLVASGAGELFF. CDR3 DNA sequence: TGTGCCAGCAGCTTGGTGGCTAGCGGGGCCGGGGAGCTGTTTTTT.

The V and J genes are TRBV5-1 and TRBJ2-1, with D possibly TRBD2 on 7 matching bases. Germline assignment: CDR1 SGHRS and CDR2 YFSETQ. There are 16 residues in the CDR3. V lost 0 bases and J 4 bases, leaving 14 bases between the germline ends. CDR3 sequence (DNA): TGCGCCAGCAGCTTGGAGTGGACTAGGGGGTACAATGAGCAGTTCTTC. This gives the protein CASSLEWTRGYNEQFF.

This clone was seen a few times. The chain links TRBV6-1 to TRBJ2-7; 7 nucleotides match TRBD2. Looked up from germline, CDR1 is MNHNS and CDR2 is SASEGT. CDR3 length: 15 amino acids. V lost 3 bases, J lost 2 bases, and 7 bases stayed unmatched. The CDR3 sequence is CASSDWREKPYEQYF. The CDR3 DNA reads TGTGCCAGCAGTGATTGGCGGGAGAAGCCCTACGAGCAGTACTTC.

V and J are TRBV7-2 and TRBJ2-1; a possible D gene is TRBD2 (6 bases). Deletions cut 0 bases from V and 6 bases from J, with 15 bases between. CDR1 is SGHTA and CDR2 is FQGNSA in the germline V gene. The CDR3 is made up of 16 amino acids. CDR3 DNA sequence: TGTGCCAGCAGCTTAGCCAATAACGGGGGTAGCAATGAGCAGTTCTTC. This encodes CASSLANNGGSNEQFF.

The chain combines TRBV4-1 with TRBJ2-3; no definite D call. Germline lookup yields CDR1 MGHRA and CDR2 YSYEKL. The CDR3 loop spans 14 amino acids. Trimming shortened V by 3 bases and J by 4 bases, and 11 bases separated the two germline ends. The CDR3 protein is CASSHPPSADTQYF. The CDR3 DNA follows: TGCGCCAGCAGCCATCCCCCTTCCGCAGATACGCAGTATTTT.

The J gene is TRBJ1-5, the V gene TRBV6-5; D is unresolved. CDR1 is MNHEY and CDR2 is SVGAGI in the germline V gene. The CDR3 is 13 amino acids. Trimming left V 0 bases short and J 4 bases short, with 4 bases between. The CDR3 loop reads CASSYSSNQPQHF. DNA of the CDR3: TGTGCCAGCAGTTACTCGTCGAATCAGCCCCAGCATTTT.

The chain carries TRBV4-1 and TRBJ2-1, with TRBD2 identical over 9 bases. Germline CDR1 MGHRA, CDR2 YSYEKL. CDR3 length equals 15 residues. Trimming cost V 2 bases and J 4 bases; bases outside gene matches: 3. The CDR3 DNA reads as TGCGCCAGCAGCCAAATAGCGGGGGAGTACAATGAGCAGTTCTTC. It encodes CASSQIAGEYNEQFF.

The chain couples TRBV29-1 to TRBJ1-2; perhaps TRBD1 as D (5 bases). V shed 3 bases and J shed 1 base, with 12 bases lying between them. The CDR3 runs to 14 residues. Germline V lookup: CDR1 SQVTM, CDR2 ANQGSEA. CDR3 coding DNA: TGCAGCGTTGAGGGCAGGGAAAATAACTATGGCTACACCTTC. Its protein product is CSVEGRENNYGYTF.

The genes are TRBV6-5 and TRBJ2-3, with 9 bases aligning to TRBD1. Looked up from germline, CDR1 is MNHEY and CDR2 is SVGAGI. The CDR3 is 13 amino acids. The J segment lost 4 bases and the V segment lost 7 bases, leaving 3 bases of the junction unmatched. The CDR3 coding sequence is TGTGCCAGCAACAGGGGGCGGGCAGATACGCAGTATTTT. This translates into CASNRGRADTQYF.

This clone occurred once. The chain joins TRBV2 to TRBJ2-3, with 11 nucleotides matching TRBD1. V was clipped by 1 base and J by 6 bases; unmatched bases: 6. The CDR3 totals 16 residues. Germline assignment: CDR1 SNHLY and CDR2 FYNNEI. The CDR3 region has the DNA TGTGCCAGCAGTGAAGGCCCGGGACAGGGGGTGGATACGCAGTATTTT. It is translated as CASSEGPGQGVDTQYF.

The CDR3, as DNA: TGTGCCAGCAGTTTAGAGTATCTGGGACAGGGGTTAAGCTCCTATAATTCACCCCTCCACTTT. This gives the protein CASSLEYLGQGLSSYNSPLHF. The chain has TRBV28 and TRBJ1-6; TRBD1 aligns across 10 bases. Germline V CDR1 and CDR2: MDHEN, SYDVKM. CDR3 length equals 21 residues. V shed 2 bases and J 0 bases; nucleotides not matched to a gene: 13.